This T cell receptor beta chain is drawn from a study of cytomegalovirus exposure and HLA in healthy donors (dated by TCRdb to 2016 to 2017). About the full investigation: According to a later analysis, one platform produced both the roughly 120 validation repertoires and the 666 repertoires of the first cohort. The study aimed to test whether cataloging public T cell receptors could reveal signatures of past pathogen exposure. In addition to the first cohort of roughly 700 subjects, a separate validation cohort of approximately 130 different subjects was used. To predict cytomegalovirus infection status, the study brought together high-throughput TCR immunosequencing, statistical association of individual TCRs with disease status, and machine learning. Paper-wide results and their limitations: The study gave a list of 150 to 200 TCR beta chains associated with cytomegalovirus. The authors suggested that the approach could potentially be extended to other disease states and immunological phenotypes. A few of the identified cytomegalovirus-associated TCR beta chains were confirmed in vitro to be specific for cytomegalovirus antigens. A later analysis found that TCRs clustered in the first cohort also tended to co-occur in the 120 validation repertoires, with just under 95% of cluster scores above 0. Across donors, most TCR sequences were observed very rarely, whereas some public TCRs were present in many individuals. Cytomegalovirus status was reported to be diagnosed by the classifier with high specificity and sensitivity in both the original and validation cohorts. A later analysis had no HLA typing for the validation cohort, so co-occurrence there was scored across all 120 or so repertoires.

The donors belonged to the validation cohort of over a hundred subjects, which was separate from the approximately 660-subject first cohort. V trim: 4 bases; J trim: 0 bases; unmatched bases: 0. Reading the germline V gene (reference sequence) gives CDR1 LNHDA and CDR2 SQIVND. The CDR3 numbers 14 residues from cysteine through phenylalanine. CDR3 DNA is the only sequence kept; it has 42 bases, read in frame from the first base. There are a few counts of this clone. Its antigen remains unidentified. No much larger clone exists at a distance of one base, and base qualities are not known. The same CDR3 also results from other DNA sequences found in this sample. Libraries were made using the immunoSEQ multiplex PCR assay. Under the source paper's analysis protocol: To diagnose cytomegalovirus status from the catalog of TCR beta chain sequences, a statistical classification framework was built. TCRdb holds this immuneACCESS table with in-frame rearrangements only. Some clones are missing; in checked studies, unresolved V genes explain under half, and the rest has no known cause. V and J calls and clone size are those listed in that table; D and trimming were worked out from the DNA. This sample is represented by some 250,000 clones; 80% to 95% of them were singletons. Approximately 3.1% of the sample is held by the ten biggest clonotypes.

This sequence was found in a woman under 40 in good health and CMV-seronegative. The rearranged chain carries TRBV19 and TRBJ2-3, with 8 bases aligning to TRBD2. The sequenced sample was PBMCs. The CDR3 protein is CASSTSGSTDTQYF. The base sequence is TGTGCCAGTAGTACTAGCGGGAGCACAGATACGCAGTATTTT.